This TCR beta chain was captured in a study of T cell repertoires in cytomegalovirus infection. Overall study context: Epitope selection comprised recently identified HLA-C-restricted CMV epitopes and well-studied HLA-B-restricted CMV epitopes. Matching HLA type and CMV infection were both indicated by public TCR beta signatures.

Regarding the study as a whole: Summed frequency of shared TCR beta families picked out CMV carriers who also had the relevant HLA. CMV-specific HLA-C-restricted TCR beta clonotypes dominated the ex vivo response.

The germline V and J ends were trimmed by 6 bases and 5 bases, with 13 bases remaining between them. The CDR3 has 14 amino acids. The germline CDR1 and CDR2 sequences are SEHNR and FQNEAQ (reference sequence). TCRdb itself ran the reads through MiXCR, one entry per CDR3 protein. The sample consists of about 770,000 distinct CDR3 sequences, 25% to 30% of them appearing once. This clonotype was counted between two and nine times. The antigen is not known. This specimen was cultured CD8+ T cells from PBMCs, taken from culture after CMV antigen stimulation. The gene calls are TRBV7-9 and TRBJ2-2; a possible D gene is TRBD1 (6 bases). The sequence derives from a human donor in good health (CMV status not recorded). Some clones in this sample may be carry-over from other donors' samples. CDR3 nucleotide sequence: TGTGCCAGCAGGAAAGAGGGGGTTACCGGGGAGCTGTTTTTT. The encoded protein is CASRKEGVTGELFF.